This T cell receptor (beta chain) was recorded in a study of T cells in localized non-small cell lung cancer. Regarding this clone: As yet, its antigen is unknown.

Study-level points and caveats: Heterogeneity cannot be ruled out, as sequencing used one tumor region only.

Per the germline V gene, CDR1 is SGHAT and CDR2 is FQNNGV. V lost 0 bases and J 0 bases, leaving 8 bases between the germline ends. CDR3 size: 15 residues. Sequenced by immunoSEQ multiplex PCR; TCRdb stores in-frame clones only, minus some. The table records roughly 72,000 clones, around 85% of them present only once. The TCR sequence derives from a male donor older than 55 with stage III squamous cell lung carcinoma. This chain uses TRBV11-2 with TRBJ1-2; D remains unclear. Sequenced material: peripheral blood, taken before any cancer treatment. CDR3 region: CASSLDIAANYGYTF. The DNA of the CDR3 is TGTGCCAGCAGCTTAGATATTGCAGCTAACTATGGCTACACCTTC.